Below, 14 T cell receptor beta chains from the same sample are listed, as sequenced in a study of OX40 agonist ivuxolimab in advanced cancers. Libraries were prepared by immunoSEQ multiplex PCR; TCRdb keeps only in-frame clonotypes and omits some of them. Among about 50,000 clones listed, 80% were seen once. Sequenced material: CD4+ or CD8+ T cells sorted from blood, taken in a trial of the OX40 agonist ivuxolimab. These TCRs come from an adult with an advanced solid tumor such as melanoma, head and neck, liver or kidney cancer.

The rearrangement links TRBV18 to TRBJ1-1; the D is unclear. The CDR3 extends over 16 amino acids. V was clipped by 6 bases and J by 0 bases, with 17 bases between them. The germline gives CDR1 KGHSH, CDR2 LQKENI. As DNA, the CDR3 is TGTGCCAGCTCGTCCGGGAGAACCCCAATGAACACTGAAGCTTTCTTT. Translation gives CASSSGRTPMNTEAFF.

The chain combines TRBV11-2 with TRBJ2-1; a weak D match, TRBD1 (5 bases). Germline V lookup: CDR1 SGHAT, CDR2 FQNNGV. The CDR3 is 13 residues long. Trimming took 2 bases from V and 4 from J, leaving 6 bases between them. In DNA, the CDR3 is TGTGCCAGCAGCTTAAACAGGTACAATGAGCAGTTCTTC. Translation gives CASSLNRYNEQFF.

The V gene is TRBV7-8, the J gene TRBJ2-7, with D perhaps TRBD1 or TRBD2 (5 bases each). The CDR3 has 17 amino acids. V lost 2 bases and J 0 bases, leaving 17 bases between the germline ends. CDR1 and CDR2 from the germline V gene are SGHVS and FQNEAQ. CDR3 nucleotides: TGTGCCAGCAGCTTACGGGACGCCAGTCTCAGCTCCTACGAGCAGTACTTC. Its protein product is CASSLRDASLSSYEQYF.

This clone is a singleton in its sample. The V gene is TRBV6-5, the J gene TRBJ1-3, with no clear D. This CDR3 contains 14 residues. Germline V gene sequence: CDR1 MNHEY, CDR2 SVGAGI. Trimming pared 2 bases from V and 2 bases from J, leaving 7 bases between. The CDR3 region is CASSYLPAGNTIYF. CDR3 bases: TGTGCCAGCAGTTACCTTCCCGCTGGAAACACCATATATTTT.

The genes are TRBV5-4 and TRBJ2-3; 8 nucleotides line up with TRBD2. Germline V CDR1 and CDR2: SGHNT, YYREEE (reference sequence). With 4 bases clipped from V and 1 base from J, the junction kept 8 bases outside the gene matches. CDR3 length equals 16 residues. The CDR3 bases are TGTGCCAGCAGCCCAACCCTGACTAGCGGCACAGATACGCAGTATTTT. Its translation: CASSPTLTSGTDTQYF.

The chain combines TRBV28 with TRBJ2-5, with TRBD2 matching over 7 bases. Germline values: CDR1 MDHEN, CDR2 SYDVKM. The CDR3 length is 17 residues. Unmatched junction bases numbered 18, after V lost 7 bases and J lost 4 bases. In DNA, the CDR3 is TGTGCCAGCACCCTCATAGCCCCGGGAGGAACAAGAGAGACCCAGTACTTC. This gives the protein CASTLIAPGGTRETQYF.

This clone was seen a few times. This rearrangement joins TRBV2 to TRBJ2-5; 8 positions match TRBD1. With 0 bases clipped from V and 2 bases from J, the junction kept 5 bases outside the gene matches. CDR3 size: 16 residues. Germline loops: CDR1 SNHLY, CDR2 FYNNEI. The CDR3 DNA sequence: TGTGCCAGCAGTGAAGCCCTGGGACAGGTTCAAGAGACCCAGTACTTC. Protein product: CASSEALGQVQETQYF.

By its share, this clone is medium-sized (0.01 to 0.1%). The rearrangement uses TRBV7-2 and TRBJ1-3, with unresolved D. The CDR3 contains 12 residues. V gave up 3 bases and J gave up 3 bases, with 3 bases separating them. In germline, CDR1 is SGHTA, CDR2 FQGNSA. CDR3 sequence reads: CASSFYGNTIYF. The CDR3 DNA sequence: TGTGCCAGCAGCTTCTATGGAAACACCATATATTTT.

The gene calls are TRBV10-1 and TRBJ1-2; TRBD1 might be the D (5 bases). V lost 5 bases and J 2 bases, leaving 9 bases between the germline ends. The CDR3 runs to 13 residues. Looked up from germline, CDR1 is WNHNN and CDR2 is SYGVQD (reference sequence). CDR3 amino acids: CASSRDGNYGYTF. CDR3 in DNA: TGCGCCAGCAGTCGGGACGGGAACTATGGCTACACCTTC.

The V call is TRBV27, the J call TRBJ2-7; 10 nucleotides agree with TRBD1. Trimming took 5 bases from V and 5 from J; bases not matched to a gene: 9. This CDR3 is 15 amino acids long. CDR1 MNHEY and CDR2 SMNVEV come from the germline V gene (reference sequence). The CDR3 nucleotides are TGTGCCAGCAGTCGCAGACAGGGGGCGTTCCACGAGCAGTACTTC. Amino acid sequence: CASSRRQGAFHEQYF.

Within the sample, this clone is medium-sized (0.01 to 0.1%). This chain uses TRBV5-1 with TRBJ1-2, with 9 bases that match TRBD1. V was clipped by 0 bases and J by 13 bases; unmatched bases: 4. The CDR3 length is 12 residues. From germline, CDR1 is SGHRS and CDR2 YFSETQ. The chain's CDR3 is CASSLEGTGFTF. Written as DNA, the CDR3 is TGCGCCAGCAGCTTGGAAGGGACAGGGTTCACCTTC.

V gene TRBV29-1 combines with J gene TRBJ2-1; the D is unclear. CDR3 length: 11 residues. Germline loops: CDR1 SQVTM, CDR2 ANQGSEA. V lost 4 bases to trimming and J lost 4 bases, with 5 bases between them. In DNA, the CDR3 is TGCAGCGTTGGGCTGTACAATGAGCAGTTCTTC. Translating it yields CSVGLYNEQFF.

V usage is TRBV6-5 and J usage is TRBJ2-4, with unresolved D. CDR1 and CDR2 (germline): MNHEY, SVGAGI. This CDR3 has 16 amino acids. The V end lost 2 bases, the J end lost 2 bases, and 13 bases lay between the germline ends. The CDR3, as DNA: TGTGCCAGCAGTTACGAAGGGCCCGTATCCAAAAACATTCAGTACTTC. Translating it yields CASSYEGPVSKNIQYF.

The genes are TRBV11-2 and TRBJ2-7; D gene unclear. Germline CDR1 is SGHAT and CDR2 is FQNNGV. There are 13 residues in the CDR3. V lost 0 bases to trimming and J lost 4 bases, with 7 bases between them. CDR3 residues: CASSLDRSYEQYF. As DNA, the CDR3 is TGTGCCAGCAGCTTAGACCGATCTTACGAGCAGTACTTC.